Each of the 27 T cell receptor beta chains below was sequenced from the same sample in a study of early T cells in non-severe SARS-CoV-2 infection. Via MiXCR, TCRdb re-called the 5' RACE reads, giving one row per CDR3 protein. This table holds approximately 71,000 distinct CDR3 sequences, 9.5% to 15% found once. The material was whole blood, obtained at baseline. These receptors were collected from an adult who was a healthcare worker with PCR-confirmed SARS-CoV-2 infection or an uninfected control (not recorded which).

This clonotype came up many times. The chain uses TRBV20-1 and TRBJ2-7, with D tentatively TRBD2 (6 bases). This CDR3 has 11 amino acids. The germline V gene has CDR1 DFQATT and CDR2 SNEGSKA (reference sequence). Between the trimmed V and J ends, which lost 2 bases and 9 bases, there was a span of 11 bases. CDR3 sequence reads: CSARKSGGQYF. CDR3 coding DNA: TGCAGTGCTAGAAAGTCCGGGGGGCAGTACTTC.

The V call is TRBV11-3, the J call TRBJ2-1, with TRBD1 identical over 7 bases. The ends lost 8 bases at V and 3 bases at J; junction bases unmatched: 7. Germline V gene lookup returns CDR1 SGHNT and CDR2 YENEEA. The CDR3 consists of 14 residues. The CDR3 is CASAAGTVYNEQFF. The CDR3, as DNA: TGTGCCAGCGCCGCCGGGACAGTCTACAATGAGCAGTTCTTC.

V and J are TRBV5-1 and TRBJ2-7; D uncertain. This CDR3 has 13 amino acids. Germline V lookup: CDR1 SGHRS, CDR2 YFSETQ. Trimming pared 0 bases from V and 9 bases from J, leaving 13 bases between. The CDR3 is CASSLEMTARQYF. CDR3 nucleotides: TGCGCCAGCAGCTTGGAAATGACCGCTCGGCAGTACTTC. The whole variable domain, filled in from reference TRBV5-1 and TRBJ2-7, reads KAGVTQTPRYLIKTRGQQVTLSCSPISGHRSVSWYQQTPGQGLQFLFEYFSETQRNKGNFPGRFSGRQFSNSRSEMNVSTLELGDSALYLCASSLEMTARQYFGPGTRLTVT.

This clonotype has a handful of counts. The chain is built from TRBV28 and TRBJ1-5; D unresolved. Germline CDR1 and CDR2: MDHEN and SYDVKM. The CDR3 is 17 amino acids. V was pared by 6 bases and J by 3 bases, with 21 bases between. Here the CDR3 DNA reads TGTGCCAGCAGCTCCCAGCGGAGGGCAGGATACAATCAGCCCCAGCATTTT. Translating gives CASSSQRRAGYNQPQHF.

This clonotype occurred many times. The chain links TRBV29-1 to TRBJ1-1, with TRBD1 as a possible D gene (5 bases). The CDR3 loop spans 13 amino acids. Trimming left V 4 bases short and J 1 base short, with 10 bases between. Germline V gives CDR1 SQVTM, CDR2 ANQGSEA. The CDR3 region is CSVGGTANTEAFF. The CDR3 bases are TGCAGCGTTGGGGGGACGGCGAACACTGAAGCTTTCTTT.

This chain connects TRBV11-2 to TRBJ2-7; 7 nucleotides align to TRBD1. The ends lost 5 bases at V and 7 bases at J; junction bases unmatched: 14. The germline V gene encodes CDR1 SGHAT and CDR2 FQNNGV. The CDR3 is 15 amino acids. The CDR3 DNA is TGTGCCAGCAGCGCTACAGGGGAATCCTACGTAGAGCAGTACTTC. Translating it yields CASSATGESYVEQYF.

This clonotype was seen a handful of times. The rearrangement joins TRBV7-8 to TRBJ2-1; 9 bases are shared with TRBD1. Per germline, CDR1 SGHVS and CDR2 FQNEAQ. J lost 6 bases, V lost 6 bases, and 6 bases had no gene match. This CDR3 has 14 residues. CDR3: CASRGTGKSNEQFF. The CDR3 coding sequence is TGTGCCAGCAGGGGGACAGGGAAATCCAATGAGCAGTTCTTC.

This clonotype was counted between two and nine times. The chain couples TRBV18 to TRBJ1-1, with D perhaps TRBD1 (6 bases). The CDR3 consists of 16 residues. The germline CDR1 and CDR2 sequences are KGHSH and LQKENI. V gave up 1 base and J gave up 0 bases, with 12 bases separating them. CDR3 protein: CASSPRRTDMNTEAFF. CDR3 coding DNA: TGTGCCAGCTCACCACGACGGACAGACATGAACACTGAAGCTTTCTTT.

The rearrangement uses TRBV3-1 and TRBJ2-1; D call uncertain. V was shortened by 4 bases and J by 3 bases, with 7 bases between the two germline ends. CDR1 is LGHDT, CDR2 YNNKEL, per germline (reference sequence). The CDR3 is made up of 13 amino acids. CDR3 protein: CASSLLGYNEQFF. The CDR3 DNA sequence: TGTGCCAGCAGCCTCCTTGGCTACAATGAGCAGTTCTTC.

The chain recombines TRBV28 with TRBJ2-7, with TRBD1 as a possible D gene (5 bases). The CDR3 loop spans 14 amino acids. V gave up 6 bases and J gave up 4 bases, with 16 bases separating them. Looked up from germline, CDR1 is MDHEN and CDR2 is SYDVKM. The CDR3 coding sequence is TGTGCCAGCAGACCTCTAGGGGATATTTACGAGCAGTACTTC. Encoded protein: CASRPLGDIYEQYF.

The rearrangement joins TRBV19 to TRBJ2-2; 8 bases line up with TRBD1. The CDR3 is 13 residues long. J was trimmed by 4 bases and V by 6 bases; bases with no gene match: 1. The germline CDR1 and CDR2 sequences are LNHDA and SQIVND (reference sequence). The CDR3 DNA reads TGTGCCAGTAGCAGGGGGCGCACCGGGGAGCTGTTTTTT. Residues: CASSRGRTGELFF.

This chain links TRBV12-5 with TRBJ1-2; D gene ambiguous. The CDR3 sequence is 12 residues long. The V end lost 2 bases, the J end lost 8 bases, and 9 bases lay between the germline ends. CDR1 LGHNT and CDR2 FRNRAP come from the germline V gene. CDR3 region: CASGLPTGGYTF. CDR3 nucleotide sequence: TGTGCTAGTGGTTTGCCAACTGGAGGCTACACCTTC.

This clonotype was seen more than once but under ten times. The chain has TRBV28 and TRBJ1-5, with D unresolved. Trimming left V 5 bases short and J 6 bases short, with 5 bases between. The CDR3 loop spans 11 amino acids. From germline, CDR1 is MDHEN and CDR2 SYDVKM. The CDR3 region has the DNA TGTGCCAGCAGTCGGCGTCAGCCCCAGCATTTT. Translating gives CASSRRQPQHF.

The chain has TRBV7-9 and TRBJ2-7; no reliable D call. Trimming removed 1 base from V and 5 bases from J, with 9 bases in between. There are 13 residues in the CDR3. Germline V gene sequence: CDR1 SEHNR, CDR2 FQNEAQ (reference sequence). CDR3 coding DNA: TGTGCCAGCAGCTTAGACACCGGCCACGAGCAGTACTTC. It specifies CASSLDTGHEQYF.

The chain recombines TRBV18 with TRBJ1-5; unclear D gene. The germline gives CDR1 KGHSH, CDR2 LQKENI. The V end was cut by 3 bases, the J end by 0 bases, with 18 bases between. This CDR3 comprises 18 residues. The CDR3 DNA follows: TGTGCCAGCTCACCGGTGGGCGCACGGCAGAATAGCAATCAGCCCCAGCATTTT. It yields the protein CASSPVGARQNSNQPQHF.

V gene TRBV3-1 combines with J gene TRBJ1-1; D is uncertain. This CDR3 contains 13 residues. Deletions cut 8 bases from V and 1 base from J, with 11 bases between. Germline V gene sequence: CDR1 LGHDT, CDR2 YNNKEL (reference sequence). CDR3 residues: CASSGVRNTEAFF. The CDR3 nucleotides read TGTGCCAGCTCCGGGGTGAGGAACACTGAAGCTTTCTTT.

The chain uses TRBV6-5 and TRBJ1-3, with D possibly being TRBD1 (6 bases). V was trimmed by 5 bases and J by 3 bases, leaving 11 bases between them. The CDR3 consists of 14 residues. Germline lookup yields CDR1 MNHEY and CDR2 SVGAGI. This chain's CDR3 is CASSRQGFGNTIYF. The CDR3 DNA reads as TGTGCCAGCAGTCGGCAGGGGTTTGGAAACACCATATATTTT.

The V and J genes are TRBV5-4 and TRBJ1-4, with D maybe TRBD1 (5 bases). CDR1 SGHNT and CDR2 YYREEE come from the germline V gene (reference sequence). The CDR3 has 16 residues. Trimming removed 4 bases from V and 5 bases from J, with 18 bases in between. CDR3 DNA sequence: TGTGCCAGCAGCCCGGACTCGGGACCTCTCAATGAAAAACTGTTTTTT. The encoded protein is CASSPDSGPLNEKLFF.

CDR3 nucleotide sequence: TGTGCCAGCAGTTTATCGGGAGTCAATCAGCCCCAGCATTTT. Its protein is CASSLSGVNQPQHF. The chain has TRBV27 and TRBJ1-5; D is undetermined. Germline loops: CDR1 MNHEY, CDR2 SMNVEV (reference sequence). The CDR3 sequence is 14 residues long. Trimming pared 0 bases from V and 3 bases from J, leaving 6 bases between.

This clonotype was counted a few times. The rearrangement joins TRBV7-2 to TRBJ2-7; TRBD1 agrees at 7 bases. This CDR3 comprises 18 residues. Germline-derived CDR1 and CDR2 are SGHTA and FQGNSA. V lost 1 base, J lost 2 bases, and 14 bases stayed unmatched. The CDR3 is CASSLEWFRSGGTYEQYF. The CDR3 DNA reads as TGTGCCAGCAGCTTAGAGTGGTTTAGGTCAGGGGGAACCTACGAGCAGTACTTC.

This clonotype was recorded at least ten times. This chain joins TRBV4-2 and TRBJ2-5, with D uncertain. Per the germline V gene, CDR1 is LGHNA and CDR2 is YNFKEQ. Trimming stripped 0 bases from V and 5 bases from J, with 7 bases between. The CDR3 runs to 13 residues. The CDR3 DNA follows: TGTGCCAGCAGCCAAGAAGTACGGGAGACCCAGTACTTC. This sequence encodes CASSQEVRETQYF.

The chain links TRBV14 to TRBJ2-1, with TRBD2 matching 8 bases. The CDR3 sequence is 15 residues long. CDR1 is SGHDN and CDR2 is FVKESK in the germline V gene. With V trimmed by 5 bases and J by 3 bases, 6 bases remained unmatched. In DNA form, the CDR3 reads TGTGCCAGCAGCACCCAGCGGGGGAGCTACAATGAGCAGTTCTTC. Protein sequence: CASSTQRGSYNEQFF.

This clonotype appeared many times. The chain recombines TRBV5-1 with TRBJ2-3; possibly TRBD1 for D (6 bases). CDR3 length: 14 residues. The V end lost 2 bases, the J end lost 2 bases, and 9 bases lay between the germline ends. From germline, CDR1 is SGHRS and CDR2 YFSETQ. CDR3 nucleotide sequence: TGCGCCAGCAGCTTCCAGGGGTACACAGATACGCAGTATTTT. Amino acids: CASSFQGYTDTQYF.

This clonotype was seen a few times. This chain connects TRBV19 to TRBJ1-6; TRBD1 is a possible D gene (5 bases). Germline assignment: CDR1 LNHDA and CDR2 SQIVND (reference sequence). Trimming shortened V by 9 bases and J by 9 bases, and 24 bases separated the two germline ends. The CDR3 totals 16 residues. The CDR3 reads CASTYGTVASPSPLHF. Here the CDR3 DNA reads TGTGCCAGCACCTACGGGACCGTCGCCAGTCCTTCACCCCTCCACTTT.

This clonotype has just a few counts. The chain has TRBV29-1 and TRBJ1-2; TRBD1 agrees at 9 bases. Per germline, CDR1 SQVTM and CDR2 ANQGSEA. This CDR3 region has 13 residues. V lost 7 bases and J lost 3; bases outside the gene matches: 6. This chain's CDR3 is CSAGTGQHYGYTF. The CDR3 nucleotides read TGCAGCGCTGGGACAGGGCAGCACTATGGCTACACCTTC. The full variable domain, completed using reference TRBV29-1 and TRBJ1-2, is SAVISQKPSRDICQRGTSLTIQCQVDSQVTMMFWYRQQPGQSLTLIATANQGSEATYESGFVIDKFPISRPNLTFSTLTVSNMSPEDSSIYLCSAGTGQHYGYTFGSGTRLTVV.

CDR3 sequence reads: CASSSGTGGSYEQYF. As DNA, the CDR3 is TGCGCCAGCAGCTCCGGGACAGGGGGCTCCTACGAGCAGTACTTC. The chain employs TRBV5-1 and TRBJ2-7; 11 bases map to TRBD1. The J segment lost 0 bases and the V segment lost 3 bases, leaving 2 bases of the junction unmatched. Germline CDR1 SGHRS, CDR2 YFSETQ. CDR3 length: 15 residues.

This clonotype came up a few times. J is TRBJ2-1 and V is TRBV19, with 12 bases lining up with TRBD2. CDR1 is LNHDA, CDR2 SQIVND, per germline (reference sequence). V dropped 6 bases and J dropped 12; count of bases not matched to a gene: 6. The CDR3 is made up of 13 amino acids. This chain's CDR3 is CASRASGGARQFF. In DNA form, the CDR3 reads TGTGCCAGTAGGGCTAGCGGGGGGGCCAGGCAGTTCTTC. Using reference TRBV19 and TRBJ2-1 for the parts outside the CDR3, the full variable domain is DGGITQSPKYLFRKEGQNVTLSCEQNLNHDAMYWYRQDPGQGLRLIYYSQIVNDFQKGDIAEGYSVSREKKESFPLTVTSAQKNPTAFYLCASRASGGARQFFGPGTRLTVL.